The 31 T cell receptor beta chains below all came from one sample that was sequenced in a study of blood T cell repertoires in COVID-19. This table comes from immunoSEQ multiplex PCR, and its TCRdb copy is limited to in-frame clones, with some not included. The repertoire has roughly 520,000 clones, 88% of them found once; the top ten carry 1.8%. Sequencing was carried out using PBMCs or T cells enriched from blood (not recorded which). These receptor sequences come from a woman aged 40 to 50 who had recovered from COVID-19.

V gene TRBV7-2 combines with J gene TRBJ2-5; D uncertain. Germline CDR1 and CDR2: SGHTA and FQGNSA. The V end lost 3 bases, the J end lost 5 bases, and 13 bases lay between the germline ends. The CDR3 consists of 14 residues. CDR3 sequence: CASSFLVIGETQYF. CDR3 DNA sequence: TGTGCCAGCAGCTTCTTAGTGATCGGGGAGACCCAGTACTTC.

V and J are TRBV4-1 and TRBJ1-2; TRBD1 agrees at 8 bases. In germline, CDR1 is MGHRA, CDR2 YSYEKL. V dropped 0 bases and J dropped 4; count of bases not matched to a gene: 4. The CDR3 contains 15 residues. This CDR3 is CASSQDQGASYGYTF. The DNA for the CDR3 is TGCGCCAGCAGCCAAGATCAGGGGGCGAGCTATGGCTACACCTTC.

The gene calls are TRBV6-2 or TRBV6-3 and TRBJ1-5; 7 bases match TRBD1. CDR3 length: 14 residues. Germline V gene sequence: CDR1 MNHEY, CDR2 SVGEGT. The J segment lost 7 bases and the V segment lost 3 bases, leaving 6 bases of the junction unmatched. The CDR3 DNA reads TGTGCCAGCAGTTATAACCAGGGGGTGCAGCCCCAGCATTTT. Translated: CASSYNQGVQPQHF.

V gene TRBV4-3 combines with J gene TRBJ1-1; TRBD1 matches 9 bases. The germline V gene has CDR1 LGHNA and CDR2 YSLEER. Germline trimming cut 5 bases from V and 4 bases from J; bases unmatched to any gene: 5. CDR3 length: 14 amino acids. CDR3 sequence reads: CASSSGQGSTEAFF. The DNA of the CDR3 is TGCGCCAGCAGCTCAGGACAGGGGTCCACTGAAGCTTTCTTT.

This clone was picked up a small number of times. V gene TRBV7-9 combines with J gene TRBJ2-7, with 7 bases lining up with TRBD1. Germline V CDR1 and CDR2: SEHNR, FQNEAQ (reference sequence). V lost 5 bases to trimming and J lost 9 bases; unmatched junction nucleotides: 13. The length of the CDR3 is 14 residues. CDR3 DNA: TGTGCCAGCAGCCTGGGACAGTCAAGAACGGGGCAGTACTTC. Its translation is CASSLGQSRTGQYF.

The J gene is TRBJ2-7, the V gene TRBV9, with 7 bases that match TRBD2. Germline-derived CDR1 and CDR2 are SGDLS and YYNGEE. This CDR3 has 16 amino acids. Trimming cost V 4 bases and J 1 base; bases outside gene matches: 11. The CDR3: CASSPWGGSESYEQYF. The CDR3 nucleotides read TGTGCCAGCAGCCCTTGGGGCGGGAGTGAGTCCTACGAGCAGTACTTC.

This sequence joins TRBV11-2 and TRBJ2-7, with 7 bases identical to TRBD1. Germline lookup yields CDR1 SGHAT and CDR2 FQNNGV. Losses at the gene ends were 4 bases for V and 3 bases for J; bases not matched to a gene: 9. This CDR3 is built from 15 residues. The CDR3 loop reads CASSWTTGINYEQYF. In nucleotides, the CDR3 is TGTGCCAGCAGCTGGACGACAGGGATTAACTACGAGCAGTACTTC.

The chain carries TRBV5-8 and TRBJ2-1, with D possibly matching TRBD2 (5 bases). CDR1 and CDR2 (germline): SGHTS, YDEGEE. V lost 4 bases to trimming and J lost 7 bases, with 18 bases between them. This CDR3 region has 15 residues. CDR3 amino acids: CASSPPPGIPNEQFF. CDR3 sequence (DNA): TGTGCCAGCAGCCCTCCGCCCGGGATTCCAAATGAGCAGTTCTTC.

The CDR3 DNA reads TGTGCCAGTAGAAATCCGGGACAGGGGGTTGAAAAACTGTTTTTT. Translating gives CASRNPGQGVEKLFF. The V gene is TRBV19, the J gene TRBJ1-4, with 11 bases matching TRBD1. Germline CDR1 LNHDA, CDR2 SQIVND (reference sequence). V lost 6 bases to trimming and J lost 7 bases; unmatched junction nucleotides: 7. The CDR3 is 15 amino acids.

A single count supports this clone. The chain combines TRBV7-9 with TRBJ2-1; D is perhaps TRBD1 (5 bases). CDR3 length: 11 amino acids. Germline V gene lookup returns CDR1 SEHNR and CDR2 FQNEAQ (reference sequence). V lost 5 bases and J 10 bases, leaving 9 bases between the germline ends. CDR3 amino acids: CASSGAGEQFF. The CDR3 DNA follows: TGTGCCAGCAGCGGGGCCGGCGAGCAGTTCTTC.

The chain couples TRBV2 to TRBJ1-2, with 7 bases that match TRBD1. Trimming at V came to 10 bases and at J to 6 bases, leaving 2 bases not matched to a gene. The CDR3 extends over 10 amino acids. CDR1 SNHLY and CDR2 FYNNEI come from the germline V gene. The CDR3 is CANDRDGYTF. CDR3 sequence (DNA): TGTGCCAACGACAGGGATGGCTACACCTTC.

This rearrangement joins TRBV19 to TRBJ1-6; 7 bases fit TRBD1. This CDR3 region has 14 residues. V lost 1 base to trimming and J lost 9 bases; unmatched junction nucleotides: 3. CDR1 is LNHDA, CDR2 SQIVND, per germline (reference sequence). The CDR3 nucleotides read TGTGCCAGTAGTATAGCAGGGGGTGGTTCACCCCTCCACTTT. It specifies CASSIAGGGSPLHF.

The CDR3, as DNA: TGTGCCAGCAGCTTAGGAGGGACAGAGTATGGCTACACCTTC. Amino acid sequence: CASSLGGTEYGYTF. The chain recombines TRBV13 with TRBJ1-2, with 7 bases matching TRBD1. Germline V gene lookup returns CDR1 PRHDT and CDR2 FYEKMQ (reference sequence). The CDR3 is 14 amino acids. Trimming at V came to 0 bases and at J to 5 bases, leaving 3 bases not matched to a gene. Full variable domain (remainder filled in from reference TRBV13 and TRBJ1-2): AAGVIQSPRHLIKEKRETATLKCYPIPRHDTVYWYQQGPGQDPQFLISFYEKMQSDKGSIPDRFSAQQFSDYHSELNMSSLELGDSALYFCASSLGGTEYGYTFGSGTRLTVV.

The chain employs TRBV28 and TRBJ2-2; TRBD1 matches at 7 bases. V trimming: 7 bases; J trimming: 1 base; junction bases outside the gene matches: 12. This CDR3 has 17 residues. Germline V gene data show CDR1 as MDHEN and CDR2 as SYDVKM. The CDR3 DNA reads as TGTGCCAGCACGGGATTTTGGACAGGACTGAACACCGGGGAGCTGTTTTTT. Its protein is CASTGFWTGLNTGELFF. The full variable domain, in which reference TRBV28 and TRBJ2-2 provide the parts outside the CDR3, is DVKVTQSSRYLVKRTGEKVFLECVQDMDHENMFWYRQDPGLGLRLIYFSYDVKMKEKGDIPEGYSVSREKKERFSLILESASTNQTSMYLCASTGFWTGLNTGELFFGEGSRLTVL.

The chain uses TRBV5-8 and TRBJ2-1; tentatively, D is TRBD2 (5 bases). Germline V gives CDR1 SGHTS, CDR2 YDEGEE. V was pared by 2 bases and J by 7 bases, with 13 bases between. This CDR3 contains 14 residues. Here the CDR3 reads CASSFLEGRNEQFF. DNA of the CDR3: TGTGCCAGCAGCTTCCTAGAGGGTAGGAATGAGCAGTTCTTC.

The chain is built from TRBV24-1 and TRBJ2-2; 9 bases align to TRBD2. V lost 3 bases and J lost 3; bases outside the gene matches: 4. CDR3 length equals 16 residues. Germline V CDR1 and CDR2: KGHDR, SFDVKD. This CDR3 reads CATSDPGLAYTGELFF. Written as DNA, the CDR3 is TGTGCCACCAGTGATCCTGGACTAGCGTACACCGGGGAGCTGTTTTTT.

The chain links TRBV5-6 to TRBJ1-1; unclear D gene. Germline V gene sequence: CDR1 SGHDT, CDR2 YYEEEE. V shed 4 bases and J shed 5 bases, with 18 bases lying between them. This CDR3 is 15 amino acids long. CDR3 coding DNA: TGTGCCAGCAGCCTGAGCGCGGATTGGTATACTGAAGCTTTCTTT. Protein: CASSLSADWYTEAFF.

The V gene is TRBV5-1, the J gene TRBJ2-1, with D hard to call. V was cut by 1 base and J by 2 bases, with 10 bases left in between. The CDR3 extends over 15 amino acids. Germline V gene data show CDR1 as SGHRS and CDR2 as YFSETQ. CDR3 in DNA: TGCGCCAGCAGCTTGATCCAGACTGCCTACAATGAGCAGTTCTTC. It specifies CASSLIQTAYNEQFF.

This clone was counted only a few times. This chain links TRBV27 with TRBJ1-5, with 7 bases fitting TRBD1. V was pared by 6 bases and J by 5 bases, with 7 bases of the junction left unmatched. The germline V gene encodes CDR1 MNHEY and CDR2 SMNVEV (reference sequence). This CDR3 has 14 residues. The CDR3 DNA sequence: TGTGCCAGCAGAGGGGGCTTCGTTGATCAGCCCCAGCATTTT. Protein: CASRGGFVDQPQHF.

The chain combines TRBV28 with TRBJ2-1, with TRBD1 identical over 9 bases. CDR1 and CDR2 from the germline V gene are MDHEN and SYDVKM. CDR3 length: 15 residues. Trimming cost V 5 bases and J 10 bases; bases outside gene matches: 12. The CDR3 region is CASSRSGTGIGEQFF. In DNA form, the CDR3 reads TGTGCCAGCAGTCGATCCGGGACAGGGATTGGGGAGCAGTTCTTC.

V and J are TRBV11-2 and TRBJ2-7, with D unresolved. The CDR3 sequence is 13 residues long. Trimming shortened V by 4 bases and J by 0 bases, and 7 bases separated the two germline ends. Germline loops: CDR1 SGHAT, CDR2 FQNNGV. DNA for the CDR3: TGTGCCAGCAGCTCAACAGTCTCCTACGAGCAGTACTTC. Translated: CASSSTVSYEQYF.

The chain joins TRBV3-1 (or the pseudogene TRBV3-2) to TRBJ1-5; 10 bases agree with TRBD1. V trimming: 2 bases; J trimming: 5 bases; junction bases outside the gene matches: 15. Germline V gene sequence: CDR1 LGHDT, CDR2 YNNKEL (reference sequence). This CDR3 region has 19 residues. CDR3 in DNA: TGTGCCAGCAGCCAAACCGGGACAGGGGTCTTAAAGCGGGATCAGCCCCAGCATTTT. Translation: CASSQTGTGVLKRDQPQHF.

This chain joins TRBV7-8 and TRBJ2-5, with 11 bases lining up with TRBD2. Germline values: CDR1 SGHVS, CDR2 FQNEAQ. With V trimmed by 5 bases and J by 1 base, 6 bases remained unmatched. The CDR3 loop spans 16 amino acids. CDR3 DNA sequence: TGTGCCAGCAGCCCACGGACTAGCGGGTCCCAAGAGACCCAGTACTTC. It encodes CASSPRTSGSQETQYF.

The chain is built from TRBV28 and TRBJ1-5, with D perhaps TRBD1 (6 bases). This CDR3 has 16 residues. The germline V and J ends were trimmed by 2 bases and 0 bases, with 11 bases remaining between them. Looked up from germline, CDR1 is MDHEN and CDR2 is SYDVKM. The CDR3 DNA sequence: TGTGCCAGCAGTTTACGCACAGGGTTTAGCAATCAGCCCCAGCATTTT. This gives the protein CASSLRTGFSNQPQHF.

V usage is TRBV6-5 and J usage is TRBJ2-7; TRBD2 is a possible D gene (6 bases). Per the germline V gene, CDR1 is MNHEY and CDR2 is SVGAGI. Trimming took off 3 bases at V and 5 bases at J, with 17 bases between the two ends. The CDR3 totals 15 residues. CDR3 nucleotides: TGTGCCAGCAGTTATCTGCGGGGCGGTCCCGACGAGCAGTACTTC. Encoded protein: CASSYLRGGPDEQYF.

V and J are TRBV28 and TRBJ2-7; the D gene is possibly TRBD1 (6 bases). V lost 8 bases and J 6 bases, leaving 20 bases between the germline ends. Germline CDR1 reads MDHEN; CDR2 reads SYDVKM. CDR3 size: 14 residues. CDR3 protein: CASHRTGTPLEQYF. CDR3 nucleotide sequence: TGTGCCAGCCATAGGACGGGGACACCCCTCGAGCAGTACTTC.

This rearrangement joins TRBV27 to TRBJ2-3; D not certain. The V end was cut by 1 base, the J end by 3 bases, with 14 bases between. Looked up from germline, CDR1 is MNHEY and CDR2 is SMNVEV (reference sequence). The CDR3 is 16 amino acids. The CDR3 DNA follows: TGTGCCAGCAGTTTATATCCCTCGGGTGGGACAGATACGCAGTATTTT. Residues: CASSLYPSGGTDTQYF.

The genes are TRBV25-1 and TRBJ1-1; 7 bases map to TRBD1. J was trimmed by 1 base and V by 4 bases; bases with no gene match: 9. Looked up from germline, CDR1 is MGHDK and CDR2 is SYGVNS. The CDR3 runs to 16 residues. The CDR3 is CASSAPEGAENTEAFF. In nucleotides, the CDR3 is TGTGCCAGCAGTGCGCCAGAGGGGGCAGAGAACACTGAAGCTTTCTTT. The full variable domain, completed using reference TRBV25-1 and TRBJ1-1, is EADIYQTPRYLVIGTGKKITLECSQTMGHDKMYWYQQDPGMELHLIHYSYGVNSTEKGDLSSESTVSRIRTEHFPLTLESARPSHTSQYLCASSAPEGAENTEAFFGQGTRLTVV.

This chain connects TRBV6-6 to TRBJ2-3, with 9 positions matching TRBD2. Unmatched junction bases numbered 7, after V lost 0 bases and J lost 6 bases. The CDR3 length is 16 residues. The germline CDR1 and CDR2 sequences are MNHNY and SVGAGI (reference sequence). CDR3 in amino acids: CASSYSISGSPDTQYF. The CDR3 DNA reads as TGTGCCAGCAGTTACTCGATTAGCGGGAGTCCGGATACGCAGTATTTT.

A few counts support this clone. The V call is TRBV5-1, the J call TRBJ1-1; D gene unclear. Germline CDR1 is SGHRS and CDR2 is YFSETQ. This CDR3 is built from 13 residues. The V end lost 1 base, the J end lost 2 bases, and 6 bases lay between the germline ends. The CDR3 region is CASSLYLNTEAFF. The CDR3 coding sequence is TGCGCCAGCAGCTTGTATCTAAACACTGAAGCTTTCTTT.

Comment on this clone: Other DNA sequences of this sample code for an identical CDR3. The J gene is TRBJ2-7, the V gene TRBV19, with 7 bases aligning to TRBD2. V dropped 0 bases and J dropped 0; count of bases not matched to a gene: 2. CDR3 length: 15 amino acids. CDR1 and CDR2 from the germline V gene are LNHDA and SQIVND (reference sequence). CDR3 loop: CASSIEGGSSYEQYF. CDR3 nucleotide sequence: TGTGCCAGTAGTATAGAGGGCGGGAGCTCCTACGAGCAGTACTTC.